The next 27 T cell receptor beta chains were all read from a single sample in a study of tumor-infiltrating lymphocytes in primary liver carcinoma. Constant-region priming of about 500 ng total RNA yielded TCR beta cDNA. Three-round nested multiplex PCR performed with slightly modified ARM-PCR produced the TCR beta libraries. Each of the first two PCR rounds ran roughly 9 cycles with TRBV1-TRBV30 forward and C-beta reverse primers. TCRdb reanalysed the multiplex PCR reads using MiXCR and keeps one entry per CDR3 protein. The sample holds approximately 300,000 distinct CDR3 sequences, 65% seen once. Germline DNA was also extracted, with blood RNA taken from unsorted whole blood. Sequencing input: peripheral blood. The origin of the receptors is a man aged 35 to 55 with primary liver carcinoma and hepatitis B virus infection.

In the case of this clonotype: The conserved phenylalanine or tryptophan is not found at the CDR3 terminus, so this likely reflects a read error. This CDR3 is CASSDGQAAYEQYS. The CDR3 DNA reads TGTGCCAGCAGCGACGGACAGGCCGCCTACGAGCAGTACTCC. The V call is TRBV11-2, the J call TRBJ2-7, with 7 bases aligning to TRBD1. CDR1 and CDR2 from the germline V gene are SGHAT and FQNNGV. Unmatched junction bases numbered 6, after V lost 5 bases and J lost 2 bases. The CDR3 extends over 14 amino acids.

This clonotype was picked up many times. The chain links TRBV12-5 to TRBJ2-1; D gene ambiguous. Trimming removed 6 bases at V and 7 bases at J, with 7 bases between. The germline V gene has CDR1 LGHNT and CDR2 FRNRAP. CDR3 size: 11 residues. This CDR3 reads CASGSRNEQFF. The CDR3 DNA follows: TGTGCTAGTGGCTCTAGGAATGAGCAGTTCTTC.

A note on this clonotype: At one end the junction does not follow the germline gene, possibly because of a read error. V usage is TRBV10-2 and J usage is TRBJ2-2, with TRBD2 identical over 10 bases. Looked up from germline, CDR1 is WSHSY and CDR2 is SAAADI. This CDR3 has 15 amino acids. The CDR3 sequence is CASSLAGGRDGEPFF. CDR3 DNA sequence: TGCGCCAGCAGTTTAGCGGGGGGAAGGGACGGGGAGCCGTTTTTT.

This clonotype was seen more than once but under ten times. The chain combines TRBV6-1 with TRBJ1-2, with D possibly matching TRBD1 (5 bases). Trimming cost V 1 base and J 10 bases, with 13 bases left between them. This CDR3 region has 13 residues. Germline CDR1 and CDR2: MNHNS and SASEGT. CDR3 loop: CASSEGGMRDYTF. CDR3 DNA: TGTGCCAGCAGTGAAGGGGGGATGCGGGACTACACCTTC.

This clonotype was seen more than once but under ten times. The chain carries TRBV30 and TRBJ2-1; the D is unclear. The ends were cut back, 0 bases at V and 0 bases at J, with 6 bases in the middle. Germline loops: CDR1 GTSNPN, CDR2 SVGIG (reference sequence). The CDR3 contains 14 residues. The DNA of the CDR3 is TGTGCCTGGAGTGTACTGAGCTCCTACAATGAGCAGTTCTTC. It yields the protein CAWSVLSSYNEQFF. Looking up the rest from reference TRBV30 and TRBJ2-1 gives the full variable domain: SQTIHQWPATLVQPVGSPLSLECTVEGTSNPNLYWYRQAAGRGLQLLFYSVGIGQISSEVPQNLSASRPQDRQFILSSKKLLLSDSGFYLCAWSVLSSYNEQFFGPGTRLTVL.

A word on this clonotype: This may arise from a read error, as a much more abundant clone is one base away. The CDR3 DNA reads as TGTGCCTGCAGGGAAACTACAGATACGCAGTATTTT. It specifies CACRETTDTQYF. The chain couples TRBV6-5 to TRBJ2-3, with D possibly being TRBD1 (5 bases). Germline values: CDR1 MNHEY, CDR2 SVGAGI. The CDR3 covers 12 residues.

The chain joins TRBV11-1 to TRBJ2-1; 9 bases fit TRBD2. From germline, CDR1 is SGHAT and CDR2 FQDESV (reference sequence). V lost 8 bases to trimming and J lost 6 bases; unmatched junction nucleotides: 5. This CDR3 is built from 13 residues. The CDR3 nucleotides read TGTGCCAGCGGAGGCGGGGGGGGCAATGAGCAGTTCTTC. It encodes CASGGGGGNEQFF.

Notes on this clonotype: Its ends do not fully match the called genes, so a read error is possible. The V gene is TRBV11-2, the J gene TRBJ1-1; D gene ambiguous. Germline assignment: CDR1 SGHAT and CDR2 FQNNGV. This CDR3 region has 14 residues. CDR3 protein: CASSLTGGDTEAFF. In nucleotides, the CDR3 is TGTGCTAGCAGCTTAACCGGCGGGGACACTGAAGCTTTCTTT.

Worth noting for this clonotype: This is likely a read error, given that the CDR3 carries no conserved phenylalanine or tryptophan at its end. The rearrangement links TRBV11-2 to TRBJ2-5; D is uncertain. The CDR3 runs 14 residues. Germline values: CDR1 SGHAT, CDR2 FQNNGV. This chain's CDR3 is CASSSLLRGEIQYL. The CDR3 bases are TGTGCCAGCAGTTCCCTTTTGCGAGGAGAGATCCAGTACCTC.

This clonotype was recorded once. At one end, the junction sequence differs from germline, possibly due to a read error. The V gene is TRBV5-6, the J gene TRBJ1-1, with D unresolved. Germline V gene data show CDR1 as SGHDT and CDR2 as YYEEEE. The CDR3 has 14 residues. The CDR3 DNA is TGTGCCAGCAGCTTCACAACAACGAACACTGAAGCATACTTT. Protein product: CASSFTTTNTEAYF.

For this clonotype: At one boundary the junction diverges from the germline segment, which might be a read error. The chain combines TRBV4-3 with TRBJ2-3; D might be TRBD1 (5 bases). The germline V gene has CDR1 LGHNA and CDR2 YSLEER. The CDR3 sequence is 15 residues long. CDR3 residues: CVSSQGVSRADTQYF. The CDR3 nucleotides read TGCGTCAGCAGCCAAGGGGTCAGTCGCGCAGATACGCAGTATTTT.

In DNA form, the CDR3 reads TGTGCCAGCAGCCCGCCGGACAGGGGAAACACCATATATTTT. This codes for CASSPPDRGNTIYF. This rearrangement joins TRBV7-8 to TRBJ1-3; 7 bases match TRBD1. J gave up 4 bases and V 5 bases, and 5 bases lay outside the gene matches. Germline V gene lookup returns CDR1 SGHVS and CDR2 FQNEAQ. This CDR3 spans 14 amino acids. Complete variable domain (other parts from reference TRBV7-8 and TRBJ1-3): GAGVSQSPRYKVAKRGQDVALRCDPISGHVSLFWYQQALGQGPEFLTYFQNEAQLDKSGLPSDRFFAERPEGSVSTLKIQRTQQEDSAVYLCASSPPDRGNTIYFGEGSWLTVV.

In regard to this clonotype: A read error may explain this, as a much larger clone is one base away. The V gene is TRBV5-4, the J gene TRBJ2-2, with 10 bases matching TRBD2. Trimming at V came to 6 bases and at J to 1 base, leaving 6 bases not matched to a gene. CDR3 length equals 16 residues. The V gene's germline CDR1 is SGHNT and CDR2 YYREEE (reference sequence). The DNA of the CDR3 is TGTGCCAGCATCCCGAGGACTAGCGGGAACACCGGGGAGCTGTTTTTT. This sequence encodes CASIPRTSGNTGELFF.

A note on this clonotype: The CDR3 does not close with the conserved phenylalanine or tryptophan, likely indicating a read error. The chain couples TRBV10-2 to TRBJ2-7; 10 nucleotides match TRBD2. With 9 bases clipped from V and 4 bases from J, the junction kept 9 bases outside the gene matches. Germline CDR1 is WSHSY and CDR2 is SAAADI. The CDR3 has 14 residues. The CDR3 DNA follows: TGCGCCAGTAATGAGTCTAGCGGGAGTTACGAGCAGTACCTC. It translates to CASNESSGSYEQYL.

This clonotype was recorded once. The chain has TRBV6-1 and TRBJ2-1; TRBD1 matches at 9 bases. V lost 2 bases to trimming and J lost 8 bases; unmatched junction nucleotides: 7. Per germline, CDR1 MNHNS and CDR2 SASEGT. The CDR3 totals 15 residues. CDR3 loop: CASSENPGQGYEQFF. The CDR3 DNA reads TGTGCCAGCAGTGAAAACCCGGGACAGGGCTATGAGCAGTTCTTC.

The sample holds a few counts of this clonotype. The rearrangement links TRBV13 to TRBJ2-7; D assignment may be TRBD1 or TRBD2 (5 bases each). Germline V lookup: CDR1 PRHDT, CDR2 FYEKMQ (reference sequence). CDR3 size: 14 residues. Trimming pared 6 bases from V and 7 bases from J, leaving 19 bases between. CDR3: CASRGRDASGEQYF. DNA of the CDR3: TGTGCCAGCAGAGGTAGGGACGCCTCAGGGGAGCAGTACTTC.

As to this clonotype: A much bigger clone sits one base away, suggesting this may be a read error. V gene TRBV4-3 combines with J gene TRBJ1-2; TRBD1 is a possible D gene (6 bases). The CDR3 has 14 residues. The V gene lost 0 bases and the J gene lost 5 bases, with 10 bases spanning the gap. From germline, CDR1 is LGHNA and CDR2 YSLEER. CDR3 coding DNA: TGCGCCAGCAGCCAAGAGAGGGGGATGTATGGCTACACCTTC. It translates to CASSQERGMYGYTF.

A remark on this clonotype: A single base separates this from a much larger clone, so it may be a read error. This chain links TRBV6-6 with TRBJ1-6; D unclear. Germline loops: CDR1 MNHNY, CDR2 SVGAGI (reference sequence). V was trimmed by 3 bases and J by 9 bases, leaving 18 bases between them. The CDR3 is 16 residues long. The CDR3 is CASSYPSVSPPSPLHF. The CDR3 region has the DNA TGTGCCAGCAGTTATCCATCCGTCTCTCCTCCTTCACCCCTCCACTTT.

Details on this clonotype: One end of the junction varies from germline; a read error may be responsible. CDR3 in amino acids: CVSSPLAGGTDTQYF. Here the CDR3 DNA reads TGTGTCAGCAGTCCGCTAGCGGGAGGCACAGATACGCAGTATTTT. The rearrangement links TRBV6-1 to TRBJ2-3; TRBD2 matches 10 bases. The germline gives CDR1 MNHNS, CDR2 SASEGT. The CDR3 length is 15 residues.

This clonotype was seen many times. The CDR3 nucleotides read TGCAGCGTGGGTTTCGGGGGACAGGGGTACAATGAGCAGTTCTTC. Residues: CSVGFGGQGYNEQFF. The gene calls are TRBV29-1 and TRBJ2-1, with 10 bases aligning to TRBD1. CDR1 is SQVTM, CDR2 ANQGSEA, per germline. Trimming removed 6 bases from V and 4 bases from J; junction bases left unmatched: 9. The length of the CDR3 is 15 residues.

The sample holds many counts of this clonotype. The chain joins TRBV6-5 to TRBJ2-1; D not certain. CDR1 is MNHEY, CDR2 SVGAGI, per germline. The ends were cut back, 6 bases at V and 4 bases at J, with 7 bases in the middle. The CDR3 extends over 12 amino acids. The CDR3 bases are TGTGCCAGCAGCCGACGGTACAATGAGCAGTTCTTC. Its protein product is CASSRRYNEQFF.

With regard to this clonotype: Given a much more abundant clone one base away, this may be a read error. The chain uses TRBV6-1 and TRBJ2-7; perhaps TRBD2 as D (5 bases). The CDR3 loop spans 12 amino acids. Germline lookup yields CDR1 MNHNS and CDR2 SASEGT. The CDR3 is CVSTGSSYEQYF. CDR3 DNA sequence: TGTGTCAGCACGGGGAGCTCCTACGAGCAGTACTTC.

Comments on this clonotype: It may be a read error: a sequence one base away is much more abundant. CDR3 loop: CARSQALDTQYF. The DNA of the CDR3 is TGTGCCAGAAGCCAAGCACTCGATACGCAGTATTTT. This chain connects TRBV14 to TRBJ2-3; unclear D gene. The CDR3 is 12 amino acids. CDR1 and CDR2 from the germline V gene are SGHDN and FVKESK.

This chain links TRBV7-9 with TRBJ1-1; D is undetermined. Germline assignment: CDR1 SEHNR and CDR2 FQNEAQ (reference sequence). Trimming took 4 bases from V and 0 from J, leaving 9 bases between them. CDR3 length equals 14 residues. The CDR3 spells CASSSYGVNTEAFF. The CDR3 region has the DNA TGTGCCAGCAGCTCTTATGGGGTGAACACTGAAGCTTTCTTT.

This clonotype was detected only a few times. The rearrangement joins TRBV5-4 to TRBJ2-1, with 8 positions matching TRBD2. CDR3 size: 16 residues. Looked up from germline, CDR1 is SGHNT and CDR2 is YYREEE (reference sequence). J lost 5 bases, V lost 0 bases, and 7 bases had no gene match. The CDR3, as DNA: TGTGCCAGCAGCTTGGCCGTGGTAGCGGGACACAATGAGCAGTTCTTC. This encodes CASSLAVVAGHNEQFF.

Worth noting for this clonotype: Compared with germline, one end of the junction differs, possibly owing to a read error. J is TRBJ2-1 and V is TRBV11-2; 9 nucleotides agree with TRBD2. Germline V gene sequence: CDR1 SGHAT, CDR2 FQNNGV. The CDR3 runs 19 residues. The CDR3 loop reads CASSFPPGVAGVSYNEQLF. CDR3 nucleotides: TGTGCCAGCAGCTTTCCCCCCGGTGTAGCGGGAGTGTCATACAATGAGCAGTTGTTC. Looking up the rest from reference TRBV11-2 and TRBJ2-1 gives the full variable domain: EAGVAQSPRYKIIEKRQSVAFWCNPISGHATLYWYQQILGQGPKLLIQFQNNGVVDDSQLPKDRFSAERLKGVDSTLKIQPAKLEDSAVYLCASSFPPGVAGVSYNEQLFGPGTRLTVL.

The sample holds a few counts of this clonotype. This may stem from a read error, because a much larger clone lies one nucleotide away. The chain joins TRBV10-3 to TRBJ1-1, with D unclear. The CDR3 spans 12 residues. The germline V gene encodes CDR1 ENHRY and CDR2 SYGVKD. CDR3 residues: CVISLQNTEAFF. The CDR3 DNA sequence: TGTGTCATCAGTCTACAAAACACTGAAGCTTTCTTT.